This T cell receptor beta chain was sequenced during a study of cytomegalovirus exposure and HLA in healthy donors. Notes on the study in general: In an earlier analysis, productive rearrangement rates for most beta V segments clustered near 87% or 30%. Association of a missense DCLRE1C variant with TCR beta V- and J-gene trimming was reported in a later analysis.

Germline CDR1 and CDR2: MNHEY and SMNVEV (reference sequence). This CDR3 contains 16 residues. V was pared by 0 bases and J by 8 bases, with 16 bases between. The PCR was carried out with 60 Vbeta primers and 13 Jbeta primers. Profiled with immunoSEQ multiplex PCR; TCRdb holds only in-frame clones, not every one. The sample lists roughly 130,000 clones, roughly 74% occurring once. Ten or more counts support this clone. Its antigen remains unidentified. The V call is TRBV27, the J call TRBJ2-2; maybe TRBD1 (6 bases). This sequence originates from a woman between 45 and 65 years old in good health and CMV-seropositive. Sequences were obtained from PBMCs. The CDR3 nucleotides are TGTGCCAGCAGTTTATCGGGACACCCAGGAGTGGGGGAGCTGTTTTTT. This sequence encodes CASSLSGHPGVGELFF.